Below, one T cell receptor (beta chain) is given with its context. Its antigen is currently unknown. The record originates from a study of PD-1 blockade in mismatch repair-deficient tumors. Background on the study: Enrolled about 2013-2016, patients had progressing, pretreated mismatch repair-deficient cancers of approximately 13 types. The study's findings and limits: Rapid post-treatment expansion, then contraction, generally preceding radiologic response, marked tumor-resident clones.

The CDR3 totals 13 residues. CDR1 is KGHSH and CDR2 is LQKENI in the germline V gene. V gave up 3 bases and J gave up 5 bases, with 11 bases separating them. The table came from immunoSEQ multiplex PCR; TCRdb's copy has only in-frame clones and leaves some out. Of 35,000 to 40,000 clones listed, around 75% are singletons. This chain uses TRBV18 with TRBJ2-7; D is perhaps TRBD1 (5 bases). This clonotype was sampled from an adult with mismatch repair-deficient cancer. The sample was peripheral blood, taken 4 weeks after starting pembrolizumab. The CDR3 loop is CASSPAQGDEQYF. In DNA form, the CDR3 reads TGTGCCAGCTCACCGGCCCAGGGCGACGAGCAGTACTTC.